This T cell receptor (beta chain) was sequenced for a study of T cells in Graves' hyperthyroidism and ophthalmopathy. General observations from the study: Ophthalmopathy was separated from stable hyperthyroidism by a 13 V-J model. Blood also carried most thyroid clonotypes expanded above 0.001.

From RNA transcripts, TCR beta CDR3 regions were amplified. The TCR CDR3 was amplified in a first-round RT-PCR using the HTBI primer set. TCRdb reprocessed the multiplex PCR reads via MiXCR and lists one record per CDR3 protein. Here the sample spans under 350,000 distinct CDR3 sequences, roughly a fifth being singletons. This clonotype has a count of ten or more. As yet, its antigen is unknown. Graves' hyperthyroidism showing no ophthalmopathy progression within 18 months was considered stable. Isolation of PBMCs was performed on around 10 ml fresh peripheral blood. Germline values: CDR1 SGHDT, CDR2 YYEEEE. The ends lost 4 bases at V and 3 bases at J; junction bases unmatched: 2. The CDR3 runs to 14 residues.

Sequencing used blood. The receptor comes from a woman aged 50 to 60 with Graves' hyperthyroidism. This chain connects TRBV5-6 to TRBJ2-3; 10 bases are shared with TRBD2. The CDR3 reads CASSLSGGTDTQYF. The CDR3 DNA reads TGTGCCAGCAGCCTTAGCGGGGGGACAGATACGCAGTATTTT.